The next 13 T cell receptor beta chains were all read from a single sample in a study of Ad26.COV2.S vaccination and SARS-CoV-2 variants. Noted treatment: roughly 19 received Ad26.COV2.S at low or high dose, single or two shots; 5 received placebo; per-sample allocation not given. Samples came from day 63 after the first vaccine or placebo injection. Profiling relied on immunoSEQ multiplex PCR, and the TCRdb table lists in-frame clones only, not all of them. This repertoire shows 300,000 to 350,000 clones, more than 70% found once; its top ten account for 1.9%. This specimen was peripheral blood, taken in a trial of Ad26.COV2.S vaccine versus placebo. The receptors derive from a person between 18 and 65 years old who received the Ad26.COV2.S COVID-19 vaccine or a placebo.

The count of this clone is one. The chain combines TRBV29-1 with TRBJ2-7; the match to TRBD1 covers 11 bases. The CDR3 consists of 15 residues. Looked up from germline, CDR1 is SQVTM and CDR2 is ANQGSEA. With 4 bases clipped from V and 1 base from J, the junction kept 6 bases outside the gene matches. The DNA for the CDR3 is TGCAGCGTTGCAGCTGGGACAGGGGGTTCCTACGAGCAGTACTTC. Protein product: CSVAAGTGGSYEQYF.

The chain is built from TRBV7-2 and TRBJ1-2; D is unclear. The CDR3 is made up of 12 amino acids. The ends were cut back, 5 bases at V and 8 bases at J, with 12 bases in the middle. CDR1 SGHTA and CDR2 FQGNSA come from the germline V gene. The CDR3 sequence: CASSPRAGGYTF. The CDR3 coding sequence is TGTGCCAGCAGCCCACGGGCGGGGGGCTACACCTTC.

This rearrangement joins TRBV2 to TRBJ1-5; TRBD1 matches 7 bases. Germline assignment: CDR1 SNHLY and CDR2 FYNNEI. CDR3 length: 15 amino acids. The V segment lost 6 bases and the J segment 4 bases; nucleotides outside the gene matches: 9. The DNA for the CDR3 is TGTGCCAGCAGACCGGGACAGACGGGGAATCAGCCCCAGCATTTT. Residues: CASRPGQTGNQPQHF.

This clone was seen just once. The chain recombines TRBV6-5 with TRBJ1-1, with a weak D call TRBD1 (5 bases). The CDR3 consists of 15 residues. Germline V gene sequence: CDR1 MNHEY, CDR2 SVGAGI. V gave up 6 bases and J gave up 4 bases, with 18 bases separating them. The CDR3 DNA sequence: TGTGCCAGCAGACCGGGACCGATCCTCAGCACTGAAGCTTTCTTT. It translates to CASRPGPILSTEAFF.

This clone was seen a handful of times. The V call is TRBV9, the J call TRBJ2-7; 13 bases match TRBD2. This CDR3 is 18 amino acids long. Germline-derived CDR1 and CDR2 are SGDLS and YYNGEE. V lost 2 bases to trimming and J lost 1 base; unmatched junction nucleotides: 9. The DNA for the CDR3 is TGTGCCAGCAGCGTCTTGGGGACTAGCGGGGCCCCGTCCTACGAGCAGTACTTC. This encodes CASSVLGTSGAPSYEQYF. Full variable domain (rest looked up from reference TRBV9 and TRBJ2-7): DSGVTQTPKHLITATGQRVTLRCSPRSGDLSVYWYQQSLDQGLQFLIQYYNGEERAKGNILERFSAQQFPDLHSELNLSSLELGDSALYFCASSVLGTSGAPSYEQYFGPGTRLTVT.

This chain connects TRBV30 to TRBJ1-2; D gene uncertain. The CDR3 runs 12 residues. V lost 4 bases, J lost 4 bases, and 10 bases lay in between. Germline V gene sequence: CDR1 GTSNPN, CDR2 SVGIG (reference sequence). The CDR3 region is CAWNRVGYGYTF. The CDR3 region has the DNA TGTGCCTGGAATAGGGTCGGCTATGGCTACACCTTC.

The V and J genes are TRBV18 and TRBJ1-1; 8 bases line up with TRBD1. The V and J ends lost 2 bases and 7 bases, in that order; junction bases with no gene match: 6. Germline-derived CDR1 and CDR2 are KGHSH and LQKENI. The CDR3 extends over 14 amino acids. This CDR3 is CASSPGTGVVEAFF. In DNA form, the CDR3 reads TGTGCCAGCTCACCAGGGACAGGAGTCGTTGAAGCTTTCTTT.

The chain recombines TRBV29-1 with TRBJ2-7, with TRBD1 as a possible D gene (6 bases). Trimming cost V 6 bases and J 0 bases, with 15 bases left between them. CDR3 length: 14 residues. Germline CDR1 and CDR2: SQVTM and ANQGSEA. The chain's CDR3 is CSVYKQGSSYEQYF. The CDR3 coding sequence is TGCAGCGTCTACAAACAGGGCTCCTCCTACGAGCAGTACTTC.

The chain is built from TRBV9 and TRBJ2-2, with no clear D. The length of the CDR3 is 13 residues. The V end was cut by 0 bases, the J end by 8 bases, with 8 bases between. The V gene's germline CDR1 is SGDLS and CDR2 YYNGEE. The CDR3 here is CASSVGVAGELFF. CDR3 nucleotides: TGTGCCAGCAGCGTAGGGGTAGCTGGGGAGCTGTTTTTT.

This clone has a handful of counts. The chain carries TRBV18 and TRBJ2-7, with 8 bases aligning to TRBD1. Trimming removed 4 bases from V and 3 bases from J; junction bases left unmatched: 11. Germline V gene data show CDR1 as KGHSH and CDR2 as LQKENI. CDR3 size: 16 residues. The CDR3 region is CASSQTGGKMGYEQYF. The CDR3 DNA is TGTGCCAGCTCACAAACAGGGGGTAAAATGGGCTACGAGCAGTACTTC.

The chain combines TRBV5-1 with TRBJ1-2; D gene ambiguous. The CDR3 is 13 amino acids. Germline V gene sequence: CDR1 SGHRS, CDR2 YFSETQ. V was cut by 0 bases and J by 6 bases, with 9 bases left in between. Written as DNA, the CDR3 is TGCGCCAGCAGCTTGGACGGGGTGGATGGCTACACCTTC. Translated, it gives CASSLDGVDGYTF.

The chain links TRBV5-1 to TRBJ1-2; TRBD1 might be the D (5 bases). V dropped 1 base and J dropped 4 bases, with 11 bases sitting between them. Germline CDR1 is SGHRS and CDR2 is YFSETQ. This CDR3 comprises 14 residues. The chain's CDR3 is CASSLTDISYGYTF. The CDR3 bases are TGCGCCAGCAGCTTGACGGACATCAGCTATGGCTACACCTTC.

The V and J genes are TRBV7-6 and TRBJ2-5, with 7 bases that match TRBD2. Germline assignment: CDR1 SGHVS and CDR2 FNYEAQ. The CDR3 totals 16 residues. The V and J ends lost 5 bases and 1 base, in that order; junction bases with no gene match: 10. This CDR3 is CASSAGTTSFQETQYF. The CDR3 coding sequence is TGTGCCAGCAGCGCGGGGACTACCTCATTCCAAGAGACCCAGTACTTC.